The rows below give T cell receptor beta chains drawn from one sample of a study of cytotoxic CD8 clonotypes in ibrutinib-treated CLL. The assay was immunoSEQ multiplex PCR, and TCRdb's table has in-frame clones only and misses some. Here the sample spans approximately 210,000 clones, 72% being singletons. Sequencing was performed on PBMCs, taken after 24 months of ibrutinib treatment. These receptors originate from a human donor with chronic lymphocytic leukemia. CDR3s include the opening cysteine and the closing phenylalanine or tryptophan. D genes are given only for firm matches. Size tells how often a clone was seen (once, few, many) or the class of an expanded clone, and some rows leave it out.

v_call: TRBV4-3; clone_size: NA; j_call: TRBJ2-2; d_call: TRBD2; cdr3_length: 19; cdr3_nt: TGCGCCAGCAGCCAAGAGGGGGCGGGACTAGCGGCCCACATCGGGGAGCTGTTTTTT; cdr3_aa: CASSQEGAGLAAHIGELFF
v_call: TRBV29-1; clone_size: once; j_call: TRBJ2-5; d_call: TRBD1; cdr3_length: 13; cdr3_nt: TGCAGCGTGCAGGACAGGGGTGCGGAGACCCAGTACTTC; cdr3_aa: CSVQDRGAETQYF
v_call: TRBV28; clone_size: once; j_call: TRBJ2-3; d_call: NA; cdr3_length: 15; cdr3_nt: TGTGCCAGCAGCCCCCCTAGCGACCTCACAGATACGCAGTATTTT; cdr3_aa: CASSPPSDLTDTQYF
v_call: TRBV27; clone_size: once; j_call: TRBJ2-1; d_call: NA; cdr3_length: 16; cdr3_nt: TGTGCCAGCAGTTCCGGTCGCCTCTCCGGAAGCAATGAGCAGTTCTTC; cdr3_aa: CASSSGRLSGSNEQFF
v_call: TRBV27; clone_size: NA; j_call: TRBJ2-2; d_call: TRBD2; cdr3_length: 20; cdr3_nt: TGTGCCAGCAGTTTATCTCCCCCGGCTAGCGGGATAACTTACACCGGGGAGCTGTTTTTT; cdr3_aa: CASSLSPPASGITYTGELFF
v_call: TRBV30; clone_size: NA; j_call: TRBJ1-5; d_call: NA; cdr3_length: 14; cdr3_nt: TGTGCCTGGAGTAGGTGGGGGAGCAATCAGCCCCAGCATTTT; cdr3_aa: CAWSRWGSNQPQHF
v_call: TRBV29-1; clone_size: NA; j_call: TRBJ2-7; d_call: NA; cdr3_length: 11; cdr3_nt: TGCAGCGTTGGAAAGGCCGGGGAGCAGTACTTC; cdr3_aa: CSVGKAGEQYF
v_call: TRBV9; clone_size: NA; j_call: TRBJ1-1; d_call: NA; cdr3_length: 13; cdr3_nt: TGTGCCAGCAGCGTATTCGGGGACACTGAAGCTTTCTTT; cdr3_aa: CASSVFGDTEAFF
v_call: TRBV29-1; clone_size: NA; j_call: TRBJ2-7; d_call: TRBD1; cdr3_length: 14; cdr3_nt: TGCAGCGTGGAACAGGGGGCTAACGGCTACGAGCAGTACTTC; cdr3_aa: CSVEQGANGYEQYF
v_call: TRBV4-3; clone_size: once; j_call: TRBJ2-7; d_call: NA; cdr3_length: 15; cdr3_nt: TGCGCCAGCAGCCAAGATCCGAGTTACCGCTACGAGCAGTACTTC; cdr3_aa: CASSQDPSYRYEQYF
v_call: TRBV10-3; clone_size: NA; j_call: TRBJ2-4; d_call: NA; cdr3_length: 15; cdr3_nt: TGTGCCATCAGTGACACAGGTTTAGCCAAAAACATTCAGTACTTC; cdr3_aa: CAISDTGLAKNIQYF
v_call: TRBV15; clone_size: NA; j_call: TRBJ1-3; d_call: NA; cdr3_length: 15; cdr3_nt: TGTGCCACCAGCCCGGACCGAAACTCTGGAAACACCATATATTTT; cdr3_aa: CATSPDRNSGNTIYF
v_call: TRBV19; clone_size: once; j_call: TRBJ1-1; d_call: TRBD1; cdr3_length: 16; cdr3_nt: TGTGCCAGTAGTACCGGACAGGGGTCGGTGAACACTGAAGCTTTCTTT; cdr3_aa: CASSTGQGSVNTEAFF
v_call: TRBV7-9; clone_size: NA; j_call: TRBJ2-1; d_call: TRBD1; cdr3_length: 14; cdr3_nt: TGTGCCAGCAGCGAAAACAGGGGTAGGGATGAGCAGTTCTTC; cdr3_aa: CASSENRGRDEQFF
v_call: TRBV7-8; clone_size: few; j_call: TRBJ2-7; d_call: NA; cdr3_length: 12; cdr3_nt: TGTGCCAGCAGCAAACAGGGCTACGAGCAGTACTTC; cdr3_aa: CASSKQGYEQYF
v_call: TRBV4-3; clone_size: NA; j_call: TRBJ2-7; d_call: TRBD1; cdr3_length: 15; cdr3_nt: TGCGCCAGCAGCCCAGGAGAGGGGGCTTGGGACGAGCAGTACTTC; cdr3_aa: CASSPGEGAWDEQYF
v_call: TRBV15; clone_size: NA; j_call: TRBJ2-1; d_call: NA; cdr3_length: 15; cdr3_nt: TGTGCCACCAGCAGGTATTCACTAAATAGCGATGAGCAGTTCTTC; cdr3_aa: CATSRYSLNSDEQFF
v_call: TRBV5-1; clone_size: NA; j_call: TRBJ2-6; d_call: NA; cdr3_length: 14; cdr3_nt: TGCGCCAGCAGCTTTAACTCTGGGGCCAACGTCCTGACTTTC; cdr3_aa: CASSFNSGANVLTF
v_call: TRBV29-1; clone_size: NA; j_call: TRBJ2-2; d_call: NA; cdr3_length: 16; cdr3_nt: TGCAGCGTTGAAGACCCATGGGGGGCGAGGACCGGGGAGCTGTTTTTT; cdr3_aa: CSVEDPWGARTGELFF
v_call: TRBV10-3; clone_size: few; j_call: TRBJ1-2; d_call: TRBD1; cdr3_length: 14; cdr3_nt: TGTGCCATCAGTCGACAGGGAGGCTACTATGGCTACACCTTC; cdr3_aa: CAISRQGGYYGYTF
v_call: TRBV4-3; clone_size: once; j_call: TRBJ1-5; d_call: NA; cdr3_length: 13; cdr3_nt: TGCGCCAGCAGCCAAGGGGTTTACCAGCCCCAGCATTTT; cdr3_aa: CASSQGVYQPQHF
v_call: TRBV29-1; clone_size: NA; j_call: TRBJ2-7; d_call: TRBD2; cdr3_length: 13; cdr3_nt: TGCAGCGTTGGTCTAGCGGAGCACTACGAGCAGTACTTC; cdr3_aa: CSVGLAEHYEQYF
v_call: TRBV9; clone_size: NA; j_call: TRBJ2-1; d_call: TRBD2; cdr3_length: 15; cdr3_nt: TGTGCCAGCAGCTTAGCTAGCGGGTCTCTGAATGAGCAGTTCTTC; cdr3_aa: CASSLASGSLNEQFF
v_call: TRBV6-1; clone_size: NA; j_call: TRBJ1-1; d_call: NA; cdr3_length: 11; cdr3_nt: TGTGCCAGCAGTGGGAAAGTTGAAGCTTTCTTT; cdr3_aa: CASSGKVEAFF
v_call: TRBV7-6; clone_size: NA; j_call: TRBJ2-5; d_call: NA; cdr3_length: 14; cdr3_nt: TGTGCCAGCAGACGTCCGGGACGCAAAGAGACCCAGTACTTC; cdr3_aa: CASRRPGRKETQYF
v_call: TRBV7-9; clone_size: few; j_call: TRBJ2-1; d_call: TRBD2; cdr3_length: 14; cdr3_nt: TGTGCCAGCAGCTTAGCAGAGCGGGAGTGGGCGCAGTTCTTC; cdr3_aa: CASSLAEREWAQFF
v_call: TRBV2; clone_size: NA; j_call: TRBJ2-3; d_call: TRBD2; cdr3_length: 15; cdr3_nt: TGTGCCAGCAGAGTAGCGGGAGGACCCACAGATACGCAGTATTTT; cdr3_aa: CASRVAGGPTDTQYF
v_call: TRBV6-5; clone_size: NA; j_call: TRBJ2-7; d_call: TRBD2; cdr3_length: 13; cdr3_nt: TGTGCCAGCAGGGGACTAGAGACCTACGAGCAGTACTTC; cdr3_aa: CASRGLETYEQYF
v_call: TRBV18; clone_size: few; j_call: TRBJ1-2; d_call: NA; cdr3_length: 14; cdr3_nt: TGTGCCAGCTCCCCCTCGGACTTTGACTATGGCTACACCTTC; cdr3_aa: CASSPSDFDYGYTF
v_call: TRBV27; clone_size: NA; j_call: TRBJ2-5; d_call: NA; cdr3_length: 16; cdr3_nt: TGTGCCAGCAGTTTAAGGACAGAGATGTACCAAGAGACCCAGTACTTC; cdr3_aa: CASSLRTEMYQETQYF
v_call: TRBV13; clone_size: once; j_call: TRBJ2-2; d_call: NA; cdr3_length: 14; cdr3_nt: TGTGCCAGCAGCTTTTTGGTGAGGAGCGGGGAGCTGTTTTTT; cdr3_aa: CASSFLVRSGELFF
v_call: TRBV19; clone_size: NA; j_call: TRBJ2-6; d_call: TRBD1; cdr3_length: 18; cdr3_nt: TGTGCCAGTAGTATATTTGGGACAGGTTATTCAGGGGCCAACGTCCTGACTTTC; cdr3_aa: CASSIFGTGYSGANVLTF
v_call: TRBV11-3; clone_size: NA; j_call: TRBJ2-1; d_call: NA; cdr3_length: 13; cdr3_nt: TGTGCCAGCAGCCCTCTCCCGGAACGAGAGCAGTTCTTC; cdr3_aa: CASSPLPEREQFF
v_call: TRBV27; clone_size: once; j_call: TRBJ2-1; d_call: TRBD2; cdr3_length: 14; cdr3_nt: TGTGCCAGCTGCGGGACTAGCGGGCAGTTGGAGCAGTTCTTC; cdr3_aa: CASCGTSGQLEQFF
v_call: TRBV18; clone_size: few; j_call: TRBJ2-6; d_call: NA; cdr3_length: 14; cdr3_nt: TGTGCCAGCTCACCTCCTTCTGGGGCCAACGTCCTGACTTTC; cdr3_aa: CASSPPSGANVLTF
v_call: TRBV10-3; clone_size: few; j_call: TRBJ2-2; d_call: TRBD1; cdr3_length: 17; cdr3_nt: TGTGCCATCAGCCCGGGACAGGGGTCGGGAAGCCCGGGGATGCTGTTTTTT; cdr3_aa: CAISPGQGSGSPGMLFF
v_call: TRBV18; clone_size: NA; j_call: TRBJ2-3; d_call: NA; cdr3_length: 14; cdr3_nt: TGTGCCAGCTCGACGACAGGCTCCACAGATACGCAGTATTTT; cdr3_aa: CASSTTGSTDTQYF
v_call: TRBV7-9; clone_size: NA; j_call: TRBJ1-2; d_call: NA; cdr3_length: 12; cdr3_nt: TGTGCCAGCAGCTTTGGAACTGGCGGCTACACCTTC; cdr3_aa: CASSFGTGGYTF
v_call: TRBV21-1; clone_size: NA; j_call: TRBJ2-3; d_call: NA; cdr3_length: 16; cdr3_nt: TGTGCCAGCAGCCCGAGGACTAGCGGGAGCACAGATACGCAGTATTTT; cdr3_aa: CASSPRTSGSTDTQYF
v_call: TRBV29-1; clone_size: NA; j_call: TRBJ1-1; d_call: TRBD1; cdr3_length: 14; cdr3_nt: TGCAGCGTCCCCCGGGACAGGGGCGACACTGAAGCTTTCTTT; cdr3_aa: CSVPRDRGDTEAFF
v_call: TRBV4-3; clone_size: NA; j_call: TRBJ2-1; d_call: NA; cdr3_length: 14; cdr3_nt: TGCGCCAGCAGCCAGGGGCTTCCTCTTAGTGAGCAGTTCTTC; cdr3_aa: CASSQGLPLSEQFF
v_call: TRBV7-2; clone_size: NA; j_call: TRBJ2-7; d_call: TRBD2; cdr3_length: 14; cdr3_nt: TGTGCCAGCAGCTATACTAGCGGGCCCTACGAGCAGTACTTC; cdr3_aa: CASSYTSGPYEQYF
v_call: TRBV19; clone_size: NA; j_call: TRBJ2-1; d_call: TRBD2; cdr3_length: 15; cdr3_nt: TGTGCCAGTAGTAGGACTAGCGGAACCTACAATGAGCAGTTCTTC; cdr3_aa: CASSRTSGTYNEQFF